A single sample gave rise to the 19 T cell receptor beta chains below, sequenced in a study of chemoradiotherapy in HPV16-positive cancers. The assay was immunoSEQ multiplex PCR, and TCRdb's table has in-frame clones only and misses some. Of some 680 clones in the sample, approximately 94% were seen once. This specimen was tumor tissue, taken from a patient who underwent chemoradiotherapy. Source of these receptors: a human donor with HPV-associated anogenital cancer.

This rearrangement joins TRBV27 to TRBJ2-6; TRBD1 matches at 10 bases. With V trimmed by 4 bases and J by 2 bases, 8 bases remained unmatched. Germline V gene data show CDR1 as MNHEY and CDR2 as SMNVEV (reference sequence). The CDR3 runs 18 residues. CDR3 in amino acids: CASSSTGGGTTGANVLTF. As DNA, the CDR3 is TGTGCCAGCAGTTCGACAGGGGGCGGAACCACTGGGGCCAACGTCCTGACTTTC.

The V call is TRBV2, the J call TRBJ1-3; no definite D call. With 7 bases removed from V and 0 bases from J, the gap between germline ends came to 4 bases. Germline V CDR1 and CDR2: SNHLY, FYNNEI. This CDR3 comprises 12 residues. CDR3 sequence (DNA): TGTGCCAGCACATTCTCTGGAAACACCATATATTTT. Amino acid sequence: CASTFSGNTIYF.

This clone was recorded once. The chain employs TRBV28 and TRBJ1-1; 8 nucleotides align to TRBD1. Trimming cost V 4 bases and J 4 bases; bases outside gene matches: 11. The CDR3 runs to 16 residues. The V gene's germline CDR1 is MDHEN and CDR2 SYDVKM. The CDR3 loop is CASSSLRGQRGTEAFF. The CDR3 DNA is TGTGCCAGCAGTTCACTCAGGGGGCAAAGAGGCACTGAAGCTTTCTTT.

This CDR3 is CAIHTRRQGVTSGTGYEQYF. The CDR3, as DNA: TGTGCCATCCATACGAGGAGACAGGGAGTAACTAGCGGGACGGGTTACGAGCAGTACTTC. V is TRBV27 and J is TRBJ2-7, with TRBD2 identical over 10 bases. CDR1 is MNHEY, CDR2 SMNVEV, per germline (reference sequence). There are 20 residues in the CDR3. The V and J ends lost 10 bases and 4 bases, in that order; junction bases with no gene match: 28.

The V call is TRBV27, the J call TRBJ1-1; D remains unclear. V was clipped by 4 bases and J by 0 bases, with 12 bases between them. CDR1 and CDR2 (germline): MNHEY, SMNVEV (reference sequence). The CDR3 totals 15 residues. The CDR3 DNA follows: TGTGCCAGCAGTTACCACCCCGCCCTGAACACTGAAGCTTTCTTT. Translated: CASSYHPALNTEAFF.

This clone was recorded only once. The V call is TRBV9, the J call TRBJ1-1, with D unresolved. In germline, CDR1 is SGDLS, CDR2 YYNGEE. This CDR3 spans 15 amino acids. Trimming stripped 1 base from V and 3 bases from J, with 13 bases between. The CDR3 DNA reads TGTGCCAGCAGCGTAAAAGGAACACGGGACACTGAAGCTTTCTTT. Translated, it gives CASSVKGTRDTEAFF.

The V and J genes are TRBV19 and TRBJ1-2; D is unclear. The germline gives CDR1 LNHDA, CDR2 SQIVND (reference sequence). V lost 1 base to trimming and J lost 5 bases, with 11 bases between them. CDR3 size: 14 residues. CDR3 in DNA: TGTGCCAGTAGTATAGTAGGCAGACCATATGGCTACACCTTC. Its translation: CASSIVGRPYGYTF.

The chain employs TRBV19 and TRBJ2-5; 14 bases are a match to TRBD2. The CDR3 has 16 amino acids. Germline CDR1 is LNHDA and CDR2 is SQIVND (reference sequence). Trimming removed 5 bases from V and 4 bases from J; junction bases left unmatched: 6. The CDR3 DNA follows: TGTGCCAGTAGTCCCGGGACTAGCGGGAGTAGAGAGACCCAGTACTTC. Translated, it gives CASSPGTSGSRETQYF.

CDR3 coding DNA: TGTGCCAGCAGAGATACACTAGCGGGAGGACGCAATGAGCAGTTCTTC. Amino acids: CASRDTLAGGRNEQFF. This chain connects TRBV2 to TRBJ2-1; 12 bases match TRBD2. The junction had 9 bases not matched to a gene; V was cut back by 6 bases and J by 6 bases. The germline V gene encodes CDR1 SNHLY and CDR2 FYNNEI. This CDR3 is built from 16 residues.

CDR3 coding DNA: TGTGCCAGCAGTTATGATTCGGCGGGTACGCAGTATTTT. Its protein product is CASSYDSAGTQYF. V gene TRBV6-5 combines with J gene TRBJ2-3, with D maybe TRBD2 (5 bases). Trimming pared 3 bases from V and 8 bases from J, leaving 12 bases between. Germline loops: CDR1 MNHEY, CDR2 SVGAGI. This CDR3 has 13 amino acids.

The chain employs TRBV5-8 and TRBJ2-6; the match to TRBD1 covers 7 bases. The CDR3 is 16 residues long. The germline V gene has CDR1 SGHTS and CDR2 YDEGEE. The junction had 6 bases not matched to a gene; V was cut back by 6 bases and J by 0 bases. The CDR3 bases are TGTGCCAGCATCGACAGGGCCTACTCTGGGGCCAACGTCCTGACTTTC. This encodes CASIDRAYSGANVLTF.

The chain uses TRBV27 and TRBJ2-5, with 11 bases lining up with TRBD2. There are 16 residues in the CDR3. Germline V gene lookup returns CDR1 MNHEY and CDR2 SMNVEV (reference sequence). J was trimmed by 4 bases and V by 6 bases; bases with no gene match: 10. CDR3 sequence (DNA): TGTGCCAGCAGCTTCCGCCTAGCGGGAGGACTAGAGACCCAGTACTTC. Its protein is CASSFRLAGGLETQYF.

CDR3 in amino acids: CATSTRTGYEKLFF. The CDR3 bases are TGTGCCACCAGCACTCGGACAGGGTACGAAAAACTGTTTTTT. This chain links TRBV15 with TRBJ1-4; 8 bases match TRBD1. Trimming removed 4 bases from V and 8 bases from J; junction bases left unmatched: 6. The CDR3 is 14 amino acids. Germline V gene lookup returns CDR1 LNHNV and CDR2 YYDKDF (reference sequence).

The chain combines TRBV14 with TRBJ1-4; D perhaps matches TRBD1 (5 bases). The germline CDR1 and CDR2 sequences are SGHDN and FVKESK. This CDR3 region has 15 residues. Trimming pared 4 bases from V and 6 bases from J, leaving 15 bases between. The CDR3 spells CASSRSSPGHEKLFF. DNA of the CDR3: TGTGCCAGCAGCCGGAGCAGTCCGGGGCATGAAAAACTGTTTTTT.

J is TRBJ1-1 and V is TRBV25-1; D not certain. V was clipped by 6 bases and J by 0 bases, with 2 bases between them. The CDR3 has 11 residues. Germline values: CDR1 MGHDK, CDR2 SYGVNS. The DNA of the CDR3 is TGTGCCAGCAGACTGAACACTGAAGCTTTCTTT. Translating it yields CASRLNTEAFF.

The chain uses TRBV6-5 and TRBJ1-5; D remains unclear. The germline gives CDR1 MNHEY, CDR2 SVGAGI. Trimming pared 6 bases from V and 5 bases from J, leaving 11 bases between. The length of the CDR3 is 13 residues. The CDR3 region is CASSTSGDQPQHF. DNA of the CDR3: TGTGCCAGCAGCACTTCCGGGGATCAGCCCCAGCATTTT.

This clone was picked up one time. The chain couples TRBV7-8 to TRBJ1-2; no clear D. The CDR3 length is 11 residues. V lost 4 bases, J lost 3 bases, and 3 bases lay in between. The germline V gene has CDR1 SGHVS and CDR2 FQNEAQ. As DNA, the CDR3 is TGTGCCAGCAGCTCCGACTATGGCTACACCTTC. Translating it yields CASSSDYGYTF.

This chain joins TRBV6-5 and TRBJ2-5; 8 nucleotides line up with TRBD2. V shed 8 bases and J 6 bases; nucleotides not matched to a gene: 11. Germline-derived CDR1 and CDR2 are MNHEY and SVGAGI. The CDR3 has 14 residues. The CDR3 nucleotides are TGTGCCAGCCGAAGCGGGAGACAATCGAAGACCCAGTACTTC. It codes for CASRSGRQSKTQYF.

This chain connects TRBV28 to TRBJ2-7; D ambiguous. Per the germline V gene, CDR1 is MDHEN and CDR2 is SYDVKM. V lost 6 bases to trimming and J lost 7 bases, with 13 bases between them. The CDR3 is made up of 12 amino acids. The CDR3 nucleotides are TGTGCCAGCAGAAAGGGTTATCGGGAGCAGTACTTC. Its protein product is CASRKGYREQYF.